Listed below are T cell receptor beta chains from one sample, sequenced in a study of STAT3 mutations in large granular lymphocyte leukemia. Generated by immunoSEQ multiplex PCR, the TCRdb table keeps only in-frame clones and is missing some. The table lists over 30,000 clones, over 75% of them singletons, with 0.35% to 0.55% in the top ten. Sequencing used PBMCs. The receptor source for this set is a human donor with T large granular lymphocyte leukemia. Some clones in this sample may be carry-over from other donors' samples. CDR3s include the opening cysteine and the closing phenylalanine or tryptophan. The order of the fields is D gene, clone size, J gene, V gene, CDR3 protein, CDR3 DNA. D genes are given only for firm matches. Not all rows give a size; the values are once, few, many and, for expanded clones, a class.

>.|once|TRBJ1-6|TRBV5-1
CASSLEVGNSPLHF
TGCGCCAGCAGCTTGGAGGTGGGGAATTCACCCCTCCACTTT
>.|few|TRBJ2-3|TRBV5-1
CASSFQSDTQYF
TGCGCCAGCAGCTTTCAGTCAGATACGCAGTATTTT
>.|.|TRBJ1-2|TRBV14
CASSKHGGNSNYGYTF
TGTGCCAGCAGCAAACACGGGGGGAACTCAAACTATGGCTACACCTTC
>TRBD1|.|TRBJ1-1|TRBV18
CASSPSLQGIYDTEAFF
TGTGCCAGCTCACCATCTTTACAGGGGATCTACGACACTGAAGCTTTCTTT
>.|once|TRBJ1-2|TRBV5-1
CASSSLTGNYGYTF
TGCGCCAGCAGCTCGCTTACAGGGAACTATGGCTACACCTTC
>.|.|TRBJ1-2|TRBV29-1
CSVEIGDYGYTF
TGCAGCGTTGAAATAGGAGACTATGGCTACACCTTC
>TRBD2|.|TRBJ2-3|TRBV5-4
CASSFAGGRTDTQYF
TGTGCCAGCAGCTTCGCGGGGGGCCGCACAGATACGCAGTATTTT
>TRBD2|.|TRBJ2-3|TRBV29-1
CSVEGLAAQYF
TGCAGCGTTGAAGGACTAGCCGCGCAGTATTTT
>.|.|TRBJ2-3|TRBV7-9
CASSLREITDTQYF
TGTGCCAGCAGCCTCCGGGAGATCACAGATACGCAGTATTTT
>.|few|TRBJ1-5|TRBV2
CASSASGRVEHNQPQHF
TGTGCCAGCAGCGCCTCGGGACGGGTAGAGCATAATCAGCCCCAGCATTTT
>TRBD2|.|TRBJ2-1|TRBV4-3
CASSPTSGSYNEQFF
TGCGCCAGCAGCCCAACTAGCGGCTCCTACAATGAGCAGTTCTTC
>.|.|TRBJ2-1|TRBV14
CASGTRGNNEQFF
TGTGCCAGCGGGACAAGGGGAAACAATGAGCAGTTCTTC
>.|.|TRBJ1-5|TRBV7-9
CASALRNQPQHF
TGTGCCAGCGCCCTTAGGAATCAGCCCCAGCATTTT
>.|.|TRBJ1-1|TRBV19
CASSSRTGTEAFF
TGTGCCAGTAGTTCAAGGACGGGGACTGAAGCTTTCTTT